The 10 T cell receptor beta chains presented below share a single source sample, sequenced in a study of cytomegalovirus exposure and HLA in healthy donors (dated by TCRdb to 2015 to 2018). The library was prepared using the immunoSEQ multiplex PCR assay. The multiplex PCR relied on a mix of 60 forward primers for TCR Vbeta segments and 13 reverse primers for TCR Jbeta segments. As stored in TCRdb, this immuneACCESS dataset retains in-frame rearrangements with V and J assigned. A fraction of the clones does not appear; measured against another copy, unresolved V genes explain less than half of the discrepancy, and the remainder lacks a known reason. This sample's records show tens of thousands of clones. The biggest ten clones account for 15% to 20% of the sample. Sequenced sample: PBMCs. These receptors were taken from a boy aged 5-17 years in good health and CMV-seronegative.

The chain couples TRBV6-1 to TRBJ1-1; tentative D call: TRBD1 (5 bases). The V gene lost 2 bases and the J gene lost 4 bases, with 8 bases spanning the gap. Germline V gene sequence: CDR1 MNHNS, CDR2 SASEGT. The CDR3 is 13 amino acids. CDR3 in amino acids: CASSEQRGTEAFF. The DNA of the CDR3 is TGTGCCAGCAGTGAACAAAGGGGCACTGAAGCTTTCTTT.

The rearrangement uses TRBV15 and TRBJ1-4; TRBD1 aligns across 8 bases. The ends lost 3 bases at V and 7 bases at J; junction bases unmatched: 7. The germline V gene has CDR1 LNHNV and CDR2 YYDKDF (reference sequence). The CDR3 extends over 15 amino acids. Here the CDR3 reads CATSRGQAGGEKLFF. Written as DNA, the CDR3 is TGTGCCACCAGCAGGGGACAGGCTGGGGGTGAAAAACTGTTTTTT.

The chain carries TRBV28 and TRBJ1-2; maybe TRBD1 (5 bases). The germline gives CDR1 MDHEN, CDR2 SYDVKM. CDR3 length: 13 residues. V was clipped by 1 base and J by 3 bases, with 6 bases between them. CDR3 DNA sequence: TGTGCCAGCAGTTTATCCAGGGACTATGGCTACACCTTC. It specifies CASSLSRDYGYTF.

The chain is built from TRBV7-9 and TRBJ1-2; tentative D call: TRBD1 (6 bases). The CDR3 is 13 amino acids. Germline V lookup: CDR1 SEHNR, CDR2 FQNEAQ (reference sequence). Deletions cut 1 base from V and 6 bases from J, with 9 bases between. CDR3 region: CASSLDAGDGYTF. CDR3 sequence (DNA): TGTGCCAGCAGCTTAGACGCAGGGGATGGCTACACCTTC. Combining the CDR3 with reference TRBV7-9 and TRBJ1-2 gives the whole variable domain DTGVSQNPRHKITKRGQNVTFRCDPISEHNRLYWYRQTLGQGPEFLTYFQNEAQLEKSRLLSDRFSAERPKGSFSTLEIQRTEQGDSAMYLCASSLDAGDGYTFGSGTRLTVV.

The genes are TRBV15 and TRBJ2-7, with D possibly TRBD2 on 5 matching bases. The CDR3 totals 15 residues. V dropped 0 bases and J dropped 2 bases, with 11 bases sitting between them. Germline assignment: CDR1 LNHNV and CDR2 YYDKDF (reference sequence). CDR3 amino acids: CATSRDGLAAYEQYF. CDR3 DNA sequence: TGTGCCACCAGCAGAGATGGCCTAGCAGCCTACGAGCAGTACTTC.

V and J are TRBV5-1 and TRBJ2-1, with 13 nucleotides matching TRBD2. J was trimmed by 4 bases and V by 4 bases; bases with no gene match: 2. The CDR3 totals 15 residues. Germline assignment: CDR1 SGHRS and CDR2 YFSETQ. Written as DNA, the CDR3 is TGCGCCAGCAGCCCGGGACTAGCGGGATACAATGAGCAGTTCTTC. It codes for CASSPGLAGYNEQFF. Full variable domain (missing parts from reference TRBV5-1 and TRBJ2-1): KAGVTQTPRYLIKTRGQQVTLSCSPISGHRSVSWYQQTPGQGLQFLFEYFSETQRNKGNFPGRFSGRQFSNSRSEMNVSTLELGDSALYLCASSPGLAGYNEQFFGPGTRLTVL.

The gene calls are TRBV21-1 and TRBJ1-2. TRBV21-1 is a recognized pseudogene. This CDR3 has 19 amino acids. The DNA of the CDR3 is TGTGCCAGCAGCAAAGTCTCGGGGTCCCACCTATATTCTAACTATGGCTACACCTTC. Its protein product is CASSKVSGSHLYSNYGYTF.

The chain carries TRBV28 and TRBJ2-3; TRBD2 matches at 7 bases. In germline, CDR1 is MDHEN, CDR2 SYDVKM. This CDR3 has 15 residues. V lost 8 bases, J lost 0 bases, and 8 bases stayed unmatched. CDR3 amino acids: CASLIGGSSTDTQYF. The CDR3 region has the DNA TGTGCCAGCCTTATCGGGGGGTCTAGCACAGATACGCAGTATTTT.

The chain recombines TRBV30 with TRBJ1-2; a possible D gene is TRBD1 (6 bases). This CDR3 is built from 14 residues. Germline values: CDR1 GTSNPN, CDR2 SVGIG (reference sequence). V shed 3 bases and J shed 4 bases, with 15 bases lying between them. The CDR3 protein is CAWRSPQGTYGYTF. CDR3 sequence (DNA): TGTGCCTGGAGGAGTCCACAGGGAACCTATGGCTACACCTTC.

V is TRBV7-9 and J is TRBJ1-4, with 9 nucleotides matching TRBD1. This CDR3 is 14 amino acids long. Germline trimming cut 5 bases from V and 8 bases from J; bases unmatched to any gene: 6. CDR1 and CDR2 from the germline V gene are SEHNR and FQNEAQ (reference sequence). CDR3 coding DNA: TGTGCCAGCAGCGGAACAGGGGGCAGGGAAAAACTGTTTTTT. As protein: CASSGTGGREKLFF.